These 20 T cell receptor beta chains were all obtained from the same sample, sequenced in a study of early T cells in non-severe SARS-CoV-2 infection. TCRdb ran MiXCR on the 5' RACE reads and lists one entry per CDR3 protein. Of roughly 75,000 distinct CDR3 sequences listed, 11% are singletons. Input material: whole blood. The origin of the receptors is an adult who was a healthcare worker with PCR-confirmed SARS-CoV-2 infection or an uninfected control (not recorded which).

In this sample, this clonotype turned up many times. This chain joins TRBV6-7 and TRBJ1-1; D perhaps matches TRBD1 (6 bases). TRBV6-7 is an ORF; its function is uncertain. The V gene lost 9 bases and the J gene lost 1 base, with 24 bases spanning the gap. The CDR3 length is 17 residues. This CDR3 reads CAREPQDSLLRNTEAFF. The CDR3 DNA reads TGTGCCAGGGAGCCGCAGGACAGCCTTTTAAGGAACACTGAAGCTTTCTTT.

This clonotype was counted between two and nine times. The chain has TRBV4-3 and TRBJ1-2; D is undetermined. Trimming took off 0 bases at V and 2 bases at J, with 10 bases between the two ends. The CDR3 length is 15 residues. Germline V gene lookup returns CDR1 LGHNA and CDR2 YSLEER. The CDR3 is CASSQDRASNYGYTF. The CDR3 bases are TGCGCCAGCAGCCAAGATAGGGCCAGCAACTATGGCTACACCTTC.

This chain connects TRBV11-3 to TRBJ2-1; 7 nucleotides match TRBD2. In germline, CDR1 is SGHNT, CDR2 YENEEA. This CDR3 spans 15 amino acids. Unmatched junction bases numbered 12, after V lost 5 bases and J lost 8 bases. The CDR3 reads CASSLHSGVVDEQFF. CDR3 bases: TGTGCCAGCAGCCTCCACAGCGGGGTTGTTGATGAGCAGTTCTTC.

This clonotype appeared many times. This sequence joins TRBV10-3 and TRBJ1-1, with D uncertain. The germline V gene encodes CDR1 ENHRY and CDR2 SYGVKD. Between the trimmed V and J ends, which lost 3 bases and 3 bases, there was a span of 11 bases. This CDR3 comprises 14 residues. CDR3 loop: CAISEFGEDTEAFF. CDR3 DNA: TGTGCCATCAGTGAATTTGGGGAGGACACTGAAGCTTTCTTT.

This rearrangement joins TRBV7-2 to TRBJ2-5; the D gene is possibly TRBD1 (6 bases). Germline V gives CDR1 SGHTA, CDR2 FQGNSA. Trimming took 0 bases from V and 5 from J, leaving 19 bases between them. This CDR3 region has 17 residues. The CDR3 DNA reads TGTGCCAGCAGCTTAGCGCGAGGGGGAGTGAAATGGGAGACCCAGTACTTC. It codes for CASSLARGGVKWETQYF.

This clonotype was seen a handful of times. The chain links TRBV20-1 to TRBJ2-7, with D possibly being TRBD1 (5 bases). Per the germline V gene, CDR1 is DFQATT and CDR2 is SNEGSKA (reference sequence). V was shortened by 2 bases and J by 5 bases, with 10 bases between the two germline ends. This CDR3 is built from 12 residues. Written as DNA, the CDR3 is TGCAGTGCTAGAAGGGGCTTCGACGAGCAGTACTTC. Translated, it gives CSARRGFDEQYF.

This clonotype was observed many times. The rearrangement uses TRBV7-6 and TRBJ1-2; TRBD1 is a possible D gene (5 bases). This CDR3 spans 13 amino acids. Germline values: CDR1 SGHVS, CDR2 FNYEAQ. With 1 base removed from V and 6 bases from J, the gap between germline ends came to 9 bases. CDR3: CASSLVQENGYTF. The CDR3 bases are TGTGCCAGCAGCTTAGTACAGGAGAATGGCTACACCTTC.

Of note for this clonotype: A read error is possible here, since a much larger clone lies one base away. This CDR3 reads CASSAPGTDGPLAF. CDR3 DNA sequence: TGTGCCAGCAGCGCCCCGGGGACAGACGGGCCCTTGGCGTTT. V is TRBV5-4 and J is TRBJ1-4; 7 bases are a match to TRBD1. From germline, CDR1 is SGHNT and CDR2 YYREEE (reference sequence). The CDR3 consists of 14 residues.

The J gene is TRBJ2-1, the V gene TRBV29-1; tentative D call: TRBD1 (6 bases). This CDR3 has 15 amino acids. V was cut by 2 bases and J by 6 bases, with 17 bases left in between. Germline V gives CDR1 SQVTM, CDR2 ANQGSEA. The chain's CDR3 is CSVESLTGSFNEQFF. The CDR3 region has the DNA TGCAGCGTTGAATCCTTGACAGGATCTTTCAATGAGCAGTTCTTC.

The gene calls are TRBV11-3 and TRBJ1-1; maybe TRBD1 (6 bases). V lost 5 bases and J 3 bases, leaving 10 bases between the germline ends. Germline CDR1 is SGHNT and CDR2 is YENEEA. The CDR3 totals 13 residues. CDR3 residues: CASSVNRDTEAFF. The CDR3 DNA reads as TGTGCCAGCAGCGTAAACAGGGACACTGAAGCTTTCTTT. The full variable domain, with the rest looked up from reference TRBV11-3 and TRBJ1-1, is EAGVVQSPRYKIIEKKQPVAFWCNPISGHNTLYWYLQNLGQGPELLIRYENEEAVDDSQLPKDRFSAERLKGVDSTLKIQPAELGDSAVYLCASSVNRDTEAFFGQGTRLTVV.

This clonotype was found a few times. The rearrangement joins TRBV7-9 to TRBJ2-7; D is possibly TRBD1 (5 bases). This CDR3 contains 14 residues. V was clipped by 3 bases and J by 7 bases, with 16 bases between them. Germline CDR1 is SEHNR and CDR2 is FQNEAQ (reference sequence). CDR3 in amino acids: CASSFARERGEQYF. As DNA, the CDR3 is TGTGCCAGCAGCTTCGCCAGGGAAAGAGGTGAGCAGTACTTC.

There are a few counts of this clonotype. The V and J genes are TRBV5-6 and TRBJ2-3, with D hard to call. Germline loops: CDR1 SGHDT, CDR2 YYEEEE. The CDR3 length is 13 residues. The V end was cut by 4 bases, the J end by 5 bases, with 11 bases between. This chain's CDR3 is CASSLVGLDTQYF. In DNA form, the CDR3 reads TGTGCCAGCAGCCTGGTGGGCTTAGATACGCAGTATTTT. The full variable domain, with the rest looked up from reference TRBV5-6 and TRBJ2-3, is DAGVTQSPTHLIKTRGQQVTLRCSPKSGHDTVSWYQQALGQGPQFIFQYYEEEERQRGNFPDRFSGHQFPNYSSELNVNALLLGDSALYLCASSLVGLDTQYFGPGTRLTVL.

The CDR3 coding sequence is TGTGCCAGCAGTTTAGGAACGCTAGGTTCACCCCTCCACTTT. It yields the protein CASSLGTLGSPLHF. The chain carries TRBV12-3 or TRBV12-4 and TRBJ1-6; D is ambiguous. The CDR3 sequence is 14 residues long. Deletions cut 1 base from V and 9 bases from J, with 10 bases between.

There are many counts of this clonotype. This chain links TRBV3-1 with TRBJ2-7; 10 nucleotides agree with TRBD1. Trimming cost V 4 bases and J 2 bases; bases outside gene matches: 2. The germline gives CDR1 LGHDT, CDR2 YNNKEL (reference sequence). This CDR3 contains 14 residues. The CDR3 DNA is TGTGCCAGCAGCCTCGGACAGGGGGCCTACGAGCAGTACTTC. Translating gives CASSLGQGAYEQYF.

This clonotype has ten or more counts. The V and J genes are TRBV20-1 and TRBJ1-1; D remains ambiguous. CDR1 and CDR2 from the germline V gene are DFQATT and SNEGSKA (reference sequence). The CDR3 sequence is 15 residues long. V lost 5 bases to trimming and J lost 6 bases, with 22 bases between them. In DNA, the CDR3 is TGCAGTGCTGCCGAGTTCGGCGCCCTCACTTCTGAAGCTTTCTTT. It yields the protein CSAAEFGALTSEAFF.

The chain joins TRBV5-5 to TRBJ1-1; weak D call: TRBD1 (6 bases). Between the trimmed V and J ends, which lost 5 bases and 1 base, there was a span of 12 bases. The CDR3 length is 14 residues. Germline V gene lookup returns CDR1 SGHKS and CDR2 YYEKEE (reference sequence). The CDR3 reads CASRSDSANTEAFF. The CDR3 region has the DNA TGTGCCAGCAGGTCGGACAGCGCGAACACTGAAGCTTTCTTT.

The rearrangement links TRBV7-2 to TRBJ2-7, with D possibly being TRBD1 (6 bases). V dropped 5 bases and J dropped 2 bases, with 16 bases sitting between them. The germline V gene encodes CDR1 SGHTA and CDR2 FQGNSA. This CDR3 region has 15 residues. This CDR3 reads CASSPRGYGTYEQYF. The CDR3 DNA reads TGTGCCAGCAGCCCAAGGGGGTATGGGACCTACGAGCAGTACTTC.

To note about this clonotype: It may be a read error: a sequence one base away is much more abundant. The conserved final phenylalanine or tryptophan is absent from the CDR3, which likely points to a read error. This chain uses TRBV13 with TRBJ2-5; no clear D. Germline V lookup: CDR1 PRHDT, CDR2 FYEKMQ (reference sequence). Trimming left V 1 base short and J 7 bases short, with 4 bases between. The CDR3 is 11 amino acids. Here the CDR3 DNA reads TGTGCCAGCAGCTTAGCCGGGACCCAGTACTAC. This gives the protein CASSLAGTQYY.

In its sample, this clonotype was seen many times. V gene TRBV7-9 combines with J gene TRBJ1-1; D ambiguous. Trimming left V 1 base short and J 13 bases short, with 13 bases between. Germline CDR1 reads SEHNR; CDR2 reads FQNEAQ (reference sequence). This CDR3 comprises 12 residues. CDR3 nucleotides: TGTGCCAGCAGCTTAGACTCTCCAAGTGGTTTCTTT. As protein: CASSLDSPSGFF.

This clonotype was recorded a few times. One end of the junction varies from germline; a read error may be responsible. The chain joins TRBV7-9 to TRBJ2-2; D possibly matches TRBD1 or TRBD2 (5 bases each). The CDR3 spans 12 residues. Germline CDR1 and CDR2: SEHNR and FQNEAQ (reference sequence). CDR3 protein: CATWLNTGDLFF. The DNA of the CDR3 is TGTGCCACGTGGTTGAACACCGGGGACCTGTTTTTT. Full variable domain (outside the CDR3, taken from reference TRBV7-9 and TRBJ2-2): DTGVSQNPRHKITKRGQNVTFRCDPISEHNRLYWYRQTLGQGPEFLTYFQNEAQLEKSRLLSDRFSAERPKGSFSTLEIQRTEQGDSAMYLCATWLNTGDLFFGEGSRLTVL.